A selection of T cell receptor beta chains follows, all from one sample in a study of T cell changes during pregnancy in multiple sclerosis. Using immunoSEQ multiplex PCR, the repertoire was profiled, and TCRdb retains in-frame clones only, with some absent. The sample lists about 29,000 clones; about 88% were seen once. The sequenced sample was CD8+ T cells from peripheral blood mononuclear cells, obtained after pregnancy. Receptor source: a female donor with multiple sclerosis, enrolled in a pregnancy study. The CDR3 runs from the conserved cysteine through the conserved F or W. The D gene is left open where the match is weak. Size tells how often a clone was seen (once, few, many) or the class of an expanded clone, and some rows leave it out.

cdr3_length	d_call	clone_size	v_call	j_call	cdr3_aa	cdr3_nt
14	TRBD2	NA	TRBV9	TRBJ2-7	CASSGDLLGLAVSF	TGTGCCAGCAGCGGAGACCTTTTGGGACTAGCAGTTTCCTTC
14	NA	NA	TRBV19	TRBJ1-4	CASSPTYHSEELFF	TGTGCCAGTAGTCCTACTTACCACAGTGAAGAACTGTTTTTT
14	NA	NA	TRBV4-3	TRBJ1-2	CASSPVDSLDGYTF	TGCGCCAGCAGCCCTGTCGACAGCCTCGATGGCTACACCTTC
13	NA	NA	TRBV15	TRBJ1-5	CATSPHSNQPQHF	TGTGCCACCAGCCCACACAGCAATCAGCCCCAGCATTTT
14	NA	few	TRBV2	TRBJ2-7	CAGAGARFSYEQYF	TGTGCCGGCGCTGGGGCTCGGTTTTCCTACGAGCAGTACTTC
16	TRBD1	NA	TRBV5-4	TRBJ2-7	CASTHVRDREFDEQYF	TGTGCCAGCACCCACGTCCGGGACAGGGAGTTCGACGAGCAGTACTTC
18	TRBD2	NA	TRBV30	TRBJ2-5	CAWSVIPSGRHRQETQYF	TGTGCCTGGAGTGTAATACCTAGCGGGAGACACCGACAAGAGACCCAGTACTTC
15	TRBD2	NA	TRBV5-6	TRBJ2-3	CASSYPPGGGDTQYF	TGTGCCAGCAGCTACCCGCCGGGAGGGGGAGATACGCAGTATTTT
14	NA	NA	TRBV29-1	TRBJ2-1	CSVEKSQVHNEQFF	TGCAGCGTTGAGAAAAGTCAGGTTCACAATGAGCAGTTCTTC
16	TRBD1	NA	TRBV10-1	TRBJ2-7	CASSESNGQVTYEQYF	TGCGCCAGCAGTGAGTCGAACGGACAGGTAACCTACGAGCAGTACTTC
14	NA	NA	TRBV7-9	TRBJ2-7	CASSSPGTSYEQYF	TGTGCCAGCAGCTCCCCCGGGACAAGTTACGAGCAGTACTTC
13	NA	NA	TRBV7-7	TRBJ2-3	CASSYIKTDTQYF	TGTGCTAGCAGCTACATCAAGACAGATACGCAGTATTTT
16	NA	NA	TRBV7-9	TRBJ2-1	CASSPNMAGPNDEQFF	TGTGCCAGCAGCCCCAATATGGCTGGGCCGAATGATGAGCAGTTCTTC
16	NA	NA	TRBV7-9	TRBJ1-5	CASSLVGRGKNQPQHF	TGTGCCAGCAGCTTAGTCGGCAGGGGTAAAAATCAGCCCCAGCATTTT
15	TRBD2	NA	TRBV11-3	TRBJ2-2	CASSAPAGASGELFF	TGTGCCAGCAGCGCCCCAGCGGGAGCCTCGGGGGAGCTGTTTTTT
15	TRBD2	NA	TRBV10-1	TRBJ2-5	CAIRRGGRASETQYF	TGCGCCATCCGCAGAGGCGGGAGGGCCTCGGAGACCCAGTACTTC
16	NA	NA	TRBV2	TRBJ1-2	CASGVGRNRMIGGYTF	TGTGCCAGCGGGGTCGGGCGAAACAGGATGATAGGTGGCTACACCTTC
15	TRBD2	NA	TRBV6-5	TRBJ2-7	CASSEPGGSSYEQYF	TGTGCCAGCAGCGAGCCGGGCGGGAGCTCCTACGAGCAGTACTTC
12	NA	NA	TRBV29-1	TRBJ1-1	CSVLRQNTEAFF	TGCAGCGTTCTGAGACAGAACACTGAAGCTTTCTTT
12	NA	once	TRBV7-9	TRBJ1-1	CASRLGGLEAFF	TGTGCCAGCAGGCTGGGGGGGTTAGAAGCTTTCTTT
17	TRBD2	NA	TRBV4-2	TRBJ2-3	CASSQDYERERPDTQYF	TGTGCCAGCAGCCAAGATTACGAGCGGGAGAGGCCAGATACGCAGTATTTT
16	NA	NA	TRBV7-2	TRBJ2-3	CASSLAEGSLGDTQYF	TGTGCCAGCAGCTTAGCGGAGGGTAGTCTTGGAGATACGCAGTATTTT
16	TRBD2	NA	TRBV5-6	TRBJ2-1	CASSRGLAGVFNEQFF	TGTGCCAGCAGCCGAGGACTAGCGGGAGTGTTCAATGAGCAGTTCTTC
13	TRBD1	NA	TRBV15	TRBJ2-7	CATSREDRGTQYF	TGTGCCACCAGCAGAGAGGACAGGGGTACGCAGTACTTC
13	TRBD1	NA	TRBV27	TRBJ1-6	CASSWDSNSPLHF	TGTGCCAGCAGCTGGGACAGCAATTCACCCCTCCACTTT
16	NA	few	TRBV30	TRBJ1-5	CAWSFTALYSNQPQHF	TGTGCCTGGAGTTTTACAGCCTTATATAGCAATCAGCCCCAGCATTTT
13	NA	NA	TRBV19	TRBJ2-1	CASSMDTYNEQFF	TGTGCCAGTAGTATGGACACTTACAATGAGCAGTTCTTC
14	NA	NA	TRBV28	TRBJ2-3	CASSFTGRTDTQYF	TGTGCCAGCAGTTTCACCGGGAGAACAGATACGCAGTATTTT
18	TRBD1	NA	TRBV5-5	TRBJ2-7	CASSFPRWHDRGQGEQYF	TGTGCCAGCAGCTTCCCCCGGTGGCATGACAGGGGGCAGGGCGAGCAGTACTTC
15	TRBD1	NA	TRBV11-2	TRBJ2-3	CASSLGWTGGDTQYF	TGTGCCAGCAGCTTAGGTTGGACAGGGGGGGATACGCAGTATTTT
12	TRBD1	NA	TRBV5-6	TRBJ2-7	CASSQTGAEQYF	TGTGCCAGCAGCCAGACAGGGGCCGAGCAGTACTTC
16	NA	NA	TRBV19	TRBJ2-6	CASSIDVGSGANVLTF	TGTGCCAGTAGTATAGATGTCGGCTCTGGGGCCAACGTCCTGACTTTC
15	TRBD1	few	TRBV6-1	TRBJ2-7	CASSETGGSSYEQYF	TGTGCCAGCAGTGAAACAGGGGGGTCTTCCTACGAGCAGTACTTC
15	NA	NA	TRBV28	TRBJ1-1	CASSLRAGMNTEAFF	TGTGCCAGCAGTTTACGCGCAGGGATGAACACTGAAGCTTTCTTT
15	TRBD2	NA	TRBV7-2	TRBJ2-2	CASTEGLDLTGELFF	TGTGCCAGCACCGAAGGACTAGACCTCACCGGGGAGCTGTTTTTT
14	NA	NA	TRBV15	TRBJ2-3	CATSRVGGTDTQYF	TGTGCCACCAGCAGAGTAGGAGGGACAGATACGCAGTATTTT
15	NA	NA	TRBV6-5	TRBJ1-2	CASSYSSQASYGYTF	TGTGCCAGCAGTTACTCGAGCCAGGCCTCCTATGGCTACACCTTC
13	NA	NA	TRBV6-5	TRBJ2-1	CASSPGSYNEQFF	TGTGCCAGCAGCCCGGGTTCCTACAATGAGCAGTTCTTC
16	NA	NA	TRBV6-4	TRBJ2-1	CASSDSLSHDYNEQFF	TGTGCCAGCAGTGACTCTTTGAGCCACGACTACAATGAGCAGTTCTTC
15	NA	NA	TRBV4-3	TRBJ2-7	CASSQDQDSSYEQYF	TGCGCCAGCAGCCAAGATCAGGACAGCTCCTACGAGCAGTACTTC
14	NA	NA	TRBV4-3	TRBJ1-6	CASSQAADNSPLHF	TGCGCCAGCAGCCAAGCGGCGGATAATTCACCCCTCCACTTT
14	NA	NA	TRBV6-6	TRBJ2-7	CASSFAGPIYEQYF	TGTGCCAGCTCTTTCGCAGGGCCGATCTACGAGCAGTACTTC
12	NA	NA	TRBV27	TRBJ1-4	CASRQRNEKLFF	TGTGCCAGCAGACAACGAAACGAAAAACTGTTTTTT
14	NA	NA	TRBV7-6	TRBJ1-4	CASSLSGGTEKLFF	TGTGCCAGCAGCTTATCCGGGGGAACTGAAAAACTGTTTTTT
16	TRBD2	once	TRBV5-1	TRBJ2-2	CASSSLAGLAFGELFF	TGCGCCAGCAGCTCTCTAGCGGGCCTGGCGTTCGGGGAGCTGTTTTTT
17	TRBD2	NA	TRBV9	TRBJ2-5	CASSLGLAETLQETQYF	TGTGCCAGCAGCCTCGGGCTAGCGGAGACCCTCCAAGAGACCCAGTACTTC
15	NA	NA	TRBV6-5	TRBJ1-1	CASSYSSGGVTEAFF	TGTGCCAGCAGTTACTCGTCCGGAGGGGTCACTGAAGCTTTCTTT
17	TRBD2	once	TRBV19	TRBJ2-5	CASSIEPLASGSETQYF	TGTGCCAGTAGTATAGAACCCCTGGCTAGCGGGAGTGAGACCCAGTACTTC
17	NA	once	TRBV7-9	TRBJ1-2	CASSLAGMVGRSDGYTF	TGTGCCAGCAGCTTAGCTGGGATGGTAGGGAGATCGGATGGCTACACCTTC
16	NA	NA	TRBV5-6	TRBJ1-2	CASSFQGTQSNYGYTF	TGTGCCAGCAGCTTTCAGGGTACCCAGTCTAACTATGGCTACACCTTC
15	NA	NA	TRBV4-2	TRBJ2-3	CASSDRAYGGDTQYF	TGTGCCAGCAGCGACCGGGCCTACGGAGGGGATACGCAGTATTTT
13	NA	NA	TRBV5-6	TRBJ2-3	CASSLRGADTQYF	TGTGCCAGCAGCTTGCGCGGGGCAGATACGCAGTATTTT